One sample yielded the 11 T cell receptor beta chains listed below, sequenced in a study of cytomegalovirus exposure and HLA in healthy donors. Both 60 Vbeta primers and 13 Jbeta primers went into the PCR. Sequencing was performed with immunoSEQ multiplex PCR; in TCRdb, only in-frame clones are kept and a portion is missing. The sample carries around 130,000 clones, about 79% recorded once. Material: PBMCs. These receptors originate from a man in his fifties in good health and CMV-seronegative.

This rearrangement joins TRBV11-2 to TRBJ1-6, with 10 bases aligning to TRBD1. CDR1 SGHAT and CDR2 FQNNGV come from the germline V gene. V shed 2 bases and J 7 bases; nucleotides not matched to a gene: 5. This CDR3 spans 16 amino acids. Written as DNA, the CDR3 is TGTGCCAGCAGCTTATTTGGGACAGGGGTCAATTCACCCCTCCACTTT. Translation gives CASSLFGTGVNSPLHF.

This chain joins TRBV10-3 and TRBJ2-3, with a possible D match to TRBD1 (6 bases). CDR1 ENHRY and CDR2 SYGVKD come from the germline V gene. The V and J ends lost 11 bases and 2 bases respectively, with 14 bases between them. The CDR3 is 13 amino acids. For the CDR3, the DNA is TGTGCCTCCTCGGGACACCCCACAGATACGCAGTATTTT. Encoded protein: CASSGHPTDTQYF.

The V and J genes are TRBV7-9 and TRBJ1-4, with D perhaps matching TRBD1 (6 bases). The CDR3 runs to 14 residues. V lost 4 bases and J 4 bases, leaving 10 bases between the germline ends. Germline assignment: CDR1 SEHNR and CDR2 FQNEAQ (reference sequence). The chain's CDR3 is CASSSGQYNEKLFF. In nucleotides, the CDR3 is TGTGCCAGCAGCTCAGGACAGTATAATGAAAAACTGTTTTTT.

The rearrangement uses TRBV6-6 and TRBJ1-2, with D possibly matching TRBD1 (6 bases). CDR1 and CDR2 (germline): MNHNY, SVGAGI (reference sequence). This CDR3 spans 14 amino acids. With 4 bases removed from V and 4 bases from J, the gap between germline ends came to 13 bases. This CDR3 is CASSWTEGVYGYTF. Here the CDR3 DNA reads TGTGCCAGCAGTTGGACAGAGGGGGTCTATGGCTACACCTTC.

In nucleotides, the CDR3 is TGTGCCAGCAGCGTAGCGGGGGGATTCTACAATGAGCAGTTCTTC. This encodes CASSVAGGFYNEQFF. This chain links TRBV9 with TRBJ2-1, with TRBD2 matching 7 bases. Germline trimming cut 0 bases from V and 3 bases from J; bases unmatched to any gene: 3. This CDR3 has 15 amino acids. CDR1 and CDR2 (germline): SGDLS, YYNGEE.

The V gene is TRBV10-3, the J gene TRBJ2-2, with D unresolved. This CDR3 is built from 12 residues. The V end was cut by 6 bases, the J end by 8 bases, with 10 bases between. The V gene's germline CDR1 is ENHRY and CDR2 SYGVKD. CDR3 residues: CAIRATSGELFF. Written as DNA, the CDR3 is TGTGCCATCAGGGCCACCAGTGGGGAGCTGTTTTTT.

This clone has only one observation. The CDR3 spells CASSVGTLGETQYF. CDR3 sequence (DNA): TGTGCCAGCAGCGTCGGGACTCTGGGGGAGACCCAGTACTTC. This chain links TRBV9 with TRBJ2-5; D perhaps matches TRBD2 (6 bases). Trimming shortened V by 2 bases and J by 5 bases, and 13 bases separated the two germline ends. Germline V gene data show CDR1 as SGDLS and CDR2 as YYNGEE. CDR3 size: 14 residues.

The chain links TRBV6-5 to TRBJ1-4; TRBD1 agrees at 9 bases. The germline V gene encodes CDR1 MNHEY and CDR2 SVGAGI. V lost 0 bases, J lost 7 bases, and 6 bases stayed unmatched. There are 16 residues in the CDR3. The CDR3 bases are TGTGCCAGCAGTTACTCCCCGGGACAGGGTGGTGAAAAACTGTTTTTT. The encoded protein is CASSYSPGQGGEKLFF.

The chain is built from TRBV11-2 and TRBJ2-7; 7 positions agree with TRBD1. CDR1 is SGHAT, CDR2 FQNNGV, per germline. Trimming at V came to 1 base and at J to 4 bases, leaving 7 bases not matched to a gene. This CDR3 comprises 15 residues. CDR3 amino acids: CASSLGPGQRYEQYF. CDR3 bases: TGTGCCAGCAGCTTAGGTCCGGGACAGAGGTACGAGCAGTACTTC.

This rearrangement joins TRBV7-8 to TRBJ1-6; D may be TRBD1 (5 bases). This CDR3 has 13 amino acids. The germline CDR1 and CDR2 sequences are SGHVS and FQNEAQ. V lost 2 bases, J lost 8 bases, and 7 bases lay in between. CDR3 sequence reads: CASSLWGDSPLHF. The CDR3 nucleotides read TGTGCCAGCAGCTTATGGGGGGATTCACCCCTCCACTTT.

CDR3 bases: TGTGCCAGCAGCTTAGGACTAGACAATGAGCAGTTCTTC. Protein product: CASSLGLDNEQFF. The rearrangement joins TRBV11-2 to TRBJ2-1; weak D call: TRBD2 (6 bases). Per the germline V gene, CDR1 is SGHAT and CDR2 is FQNNGV. The CDR3 is 13 amino acids. V was pared by 1 base and J by 5 bases, with 6 bases between.